The clone carrying this T cell receptor beta chain was recorded at least ten times. Its antigen is as yet unknown. Isolation recovered at least 6.5 million PBMCs from every sample. The data derive from a study of blood T cells in healthy people across ages. Study-level points and caveats: Age showed a roughly linear inverse relationship with TCR beta diversity per million T cells.

The second PCR ran roughly 6 to 11 cycles with a sample-barcoded 5' primer and J-beta primers. Every single cDNA molecule received a tag from a template-switch adaptor with 12 random nucleotides. One entry per CDR3 protein, called by TCRdb with MiXCR from the 5' RACE reads. This sample has around 1,700,000 distinct CDR3 sequences; approximately 30% occur once, and the top ten carry 7% to 9%. The germline CDR1 and CDR2 sequences are SQVTM and ANQGSEA. The CDR3 has 14 residues. The V gene lost 4 bases and the J gene lost 7 bases, with 16 bases spanning the gap. The clonotype was recovered from a woman aged 25 to 39 in good health. The V and J genes are TRBV29-1 and TRBJ2-2; no definite D call. Sequencing input: blood. CDR3 nucleotides: TGCAGCGTTGGTGACCCCACCCGCGGCGGGGAGCTGTTTTTT. It specifies CSVGDPTRGGELFF.